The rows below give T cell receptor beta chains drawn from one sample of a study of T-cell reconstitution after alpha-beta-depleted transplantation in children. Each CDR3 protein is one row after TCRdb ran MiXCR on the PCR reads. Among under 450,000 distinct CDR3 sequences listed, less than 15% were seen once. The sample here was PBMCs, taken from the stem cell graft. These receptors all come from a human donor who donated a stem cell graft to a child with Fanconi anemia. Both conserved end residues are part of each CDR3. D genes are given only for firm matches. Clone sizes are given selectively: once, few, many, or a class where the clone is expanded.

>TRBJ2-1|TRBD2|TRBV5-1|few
CASSPPLPAGENEQFF
TGCGCCAGCAGCCCCCCGCTACCAGCGGGGGAGAATGAGCAGTTCTTC
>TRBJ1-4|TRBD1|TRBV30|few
CAWNKGAGEKLFF
TGTGCCTGGAACAAGGGGGCTGGGGAAAAACTGTTTTTT
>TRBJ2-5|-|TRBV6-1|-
CASSPRLARETQYF
TGTGCCAGCAGTCCCCGTCTAGCACGAGAGACCCAGTACTTC
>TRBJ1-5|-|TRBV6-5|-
CASSYSANQPQHF
TGTGCCAGCAGTTACTCCGCCAATCAGCCCCAGCATTTT
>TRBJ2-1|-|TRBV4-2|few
CASSQDGAPGNEQFF
TGTGCCAGCAGCCAAGATGGGGCCCCGGGGAATGAGCAGTTCTTC
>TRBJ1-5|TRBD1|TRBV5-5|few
CASSWADRVGQPQHF
TGTGCCAGCAGCTGGGCCGACAGGGTGGGCCAGCCCCAGCATTTT
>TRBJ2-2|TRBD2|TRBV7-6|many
CASSPQVSRGGTGELFF
TGTGCCAGCAGCCCTCAGGTCTCGCGGGGGGGGACCGGGGAGCTGTTTTTT
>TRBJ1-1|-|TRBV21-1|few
CASSKQELNTEAFF
TGTGCCAGCAGCAAACAGGAGTTGAACACTGAAGCTTTCTTT
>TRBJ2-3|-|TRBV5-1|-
CASSWGDRSTDTQYF
TGCGCCAGCAGCTGGGGGGACCGAAGCACAGATACGCAGTATTTT
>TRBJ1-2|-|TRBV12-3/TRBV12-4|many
CASSRGPGTKIGGYTF
TGTGCCAGCAGTCGCGGGCCTGGGACAAAGATTGGAGGCTACACCTTC
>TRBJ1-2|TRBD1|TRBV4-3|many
CASSQAPWGTGDNYGYTF
TGCGCCAGCAGCCAAGCCCCATGGGGAACAGGGGACAACTATGGCTACACCTTC
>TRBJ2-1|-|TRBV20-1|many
CSASAGANNEQFF
TGCAGTGCTAGCGCGGGGGCCAACAATGAGCAGTTCTTC
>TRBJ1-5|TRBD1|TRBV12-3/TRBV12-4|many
CASNSQGGQPQHF
TGTGCCAGCAACTCACAGGGGGGACAGCCCCAGCATTTT
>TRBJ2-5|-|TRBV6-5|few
CASSSRSQETQYF
TGTGCCAGCAGTTCTAGGTCCCAAGAGACCCAGTACTTC
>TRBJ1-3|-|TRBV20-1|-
CSALDRSGNTIYF
TGCAGTGCTTTAGACAGGTCTGGAAACACCATATATTTT
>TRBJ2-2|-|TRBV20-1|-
CSASTGRLAGELFF
TGCAGTGCTTCTACAGGGCGCCTGGCCGGGGAGCTGTTTTTT
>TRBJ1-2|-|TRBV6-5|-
CASSPRVGLGYTF
TGTGCCAGCAGCCCCCGGGTGGGCCTAGGCTACACCTTC
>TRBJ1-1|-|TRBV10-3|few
CAISVNRDTEAFF
TGTGCCATCAGTGTAAACAGGGACACTGAAGCTTTCTTT
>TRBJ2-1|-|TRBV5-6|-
CASSLLKGSYNEQFF
TGTGCCAGCAGCTTGTTAAAAGGGTCTTACAATGAGCAGTTCTTC
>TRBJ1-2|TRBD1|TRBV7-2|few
CASSLRGGVNYGYTF
TGTGCCAGCAGCTTAAGAGGGGGCGTTAACTATGGCTACACCTTC
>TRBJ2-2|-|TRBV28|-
CASSWVSVNTGELFF
TGTGCCAGCAGTTGGGTTAGCGTAAACACCGGGGAGCTGTTTTTT
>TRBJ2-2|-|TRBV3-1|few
CASSQRTGLDTGELFF
TGTGCCAGCAGCCAGAGAACAGGGTTGGACACCGGGGAGCTGTTTTTT
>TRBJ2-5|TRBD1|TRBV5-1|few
CASSWGQPQETQYF
TGCGCCAGCAGCTGGGGACAGCCCCAAGAGACCCAGTACTTC
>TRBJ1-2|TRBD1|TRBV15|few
CATSRDRDRGGYTF
TGTGCCACCAGCAGAGATAGGGACAGGGGTGGCTACACCTTC
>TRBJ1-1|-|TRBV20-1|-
CSAPEGKATEAFF
TGCAGTGCTCCGGAAGGGAAAGCCACTGAAGCTTTCTTT
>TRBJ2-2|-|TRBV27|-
CASSLPSSGELFF
TGTGCCAGCAGTTTACCTTCATCCGGGGAGCTGTTTTTT
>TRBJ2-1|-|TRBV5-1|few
CASTLGGTLNNEQFF
TGCGCCAGCACCCTAGGTGGCACTCTCAACAATGAGCAGTTCTTC
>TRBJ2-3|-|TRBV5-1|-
CASSFQISTDTQYF
TGCGCCAGCAGCTTCCAAATAAGCACAGATACGCAGTATTTT
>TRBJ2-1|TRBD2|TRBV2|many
CASSVKASGNEQFF
TGTGCCAGCAGTGTGAAGGCTAGCGGGAATGAGCAGTTCTTC
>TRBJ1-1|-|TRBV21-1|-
CASSPAGQRNTEAFF
TGTGCCAGCAGCCCTGCGGGACAGAGAAACACTGAAGCTTTCTTT
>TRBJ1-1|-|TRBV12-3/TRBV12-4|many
CASSSGPGTEAFF
TGTGCCAGCAGTTCGGGCCCGGGGACTGAAGCTTTCTTT
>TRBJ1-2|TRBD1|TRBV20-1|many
CSYRGRHGYTF
TGCAGTTACAGGGGAAGACATGGCTACACCTTC
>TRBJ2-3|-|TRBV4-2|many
CASSPGTRDTQYF
TGTGCCAGCAGCCCGGGAACGAGAGATACGCAGTATTTT
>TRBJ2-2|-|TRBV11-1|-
CASRPTKGGAGELFF
TGTGCCAGCAGACCAACAAAAGGAGGGGCCGGGGAGCTGTTTTTT
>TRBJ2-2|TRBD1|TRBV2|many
CASSANRGDTGELFF
TGTGCCAGCAGTGCCAACAGGGGGGACACCGGGGAGCTGTTTTTT
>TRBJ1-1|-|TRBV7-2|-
CASSLGMGAAAFF
TGTGCCAGCAGCTTAGGCATGGGCGCAGCAGCTTTCTTT
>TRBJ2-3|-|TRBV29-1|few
CSVEDMANFTDTQYF
TGCAGCGTTGAAGATATGGCCAATTTCACAGATACGCAGTATTTT
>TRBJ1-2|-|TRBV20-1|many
CSARDQRGNYGYTF
TGCAGTGCTAGAGATCAGAGGGGCAACTATGGCTACACCTTC
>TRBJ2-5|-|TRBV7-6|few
CASSLDAASQETQYF
TGTGCCAGCAGCTTAGATGCAGCCAGCCAAGAGACCCAGTACTTC
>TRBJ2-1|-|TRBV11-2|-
CASSLHWREIVEQFF
TGTGCCAGCAGCTTACACTGGAGGGAAATAGTGGAGCAGTTCTTC
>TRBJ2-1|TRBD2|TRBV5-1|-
CASSPTSGARYNEQFF
TGCGCCAGCAGCCCGACTAGCGGAGCTCGTTACAATGAGCAGTTCTTC
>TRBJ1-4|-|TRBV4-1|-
CASSLEGGTHDEKLFF
TGCGCCAGCAGCCTGGAAGGGGGAACCCACGATGAAAAACTGTTTTTT
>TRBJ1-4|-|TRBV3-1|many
CASSQGEGRGEKLFF
TGTGCCAGCAGCCAAGGGGAGGGGAGAGGTGAAAAACTGTTTTTT
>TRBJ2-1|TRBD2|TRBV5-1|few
CASSFPTSGDYSYNEQFF
TGCGCCAGCAGTTTTCCGACTAGCGGGGACTACTCCTACAATGAGCAGTTCTTC
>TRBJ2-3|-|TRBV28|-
CASSLVPGFRTDTQYF
TGTGCCAGCAGTTTAGTTCCCGGTTTCCGCACAGATACGCAGTATTTT
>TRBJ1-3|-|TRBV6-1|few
CASSRTSYGNTIYF
TGTGCCAGCAGTCGGACCTCGTACGGAAACACCATATATTTT
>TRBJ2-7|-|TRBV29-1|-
CSVPGPKQEQYF
TGCAGCGTCCCTGGTCCTAAACAAGAGCAGTACTTC
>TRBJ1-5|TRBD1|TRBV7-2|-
CASSLGDSINQPQHF
TGTGCCAGCAGCTTAGGGGACAGCATCAATCAGCCCCAGCATTTT
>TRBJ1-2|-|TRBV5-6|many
CASSLRRSYGYTF
TGTGCCAGCAGCTTAAGACGGTCCTATGGCTACACCTTC
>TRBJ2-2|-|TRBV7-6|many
CASSLEGFDTGELFF
TGTGCCAGCAGCTTAGAAGGGTTTGACACCGGGGAGCTGTTTTTT
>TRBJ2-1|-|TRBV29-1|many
CSVDGGTYNEQFF
TGCAGCGTTGATGGGGGAACGTACAATGAGCAGTTCTTC